The 14 T cell receptor beta chains given below trace back to one sample, sequenced in a study of cytomegalovirus exposure and HLA in healthy donors. The primer mix had 60 Vbeta and 13 Jbeta primers. Libraries were prepared by immunoSEQ multiplex PCR; TCRdb keeps only in-frame clonotypes and omits some of them. Found here are a few hundred thousand clones, more than 80% of them singletons; the top ten hold approximately 2.8%. Sequenced sample: PBMCs. The receptors were gathered from a man aged 25-40 years in good health and CMV-seronegative.

The chain links TRBV5-4 to TRBJ1-6, with D unresolved. V lost 0 bases, J lost 7 bases, and 14 bases lay in between. Germline CDR1 reads SGHNT; CDR2 reads YYREEE (reference sequence). The CDR3 length is 16 residues. CDR3 DNA sequence: TGTGCCAGCAGCTTGGTACGTGGGCTAAGCAATTCACCCCTCCACTTT. Translated: CASSLVRGLSNSPLHF.

This chain connects TRBV11-3 to TRBJ2-7; 7 bases align to TRBD1. CDR3 length equals 13 residues. From germline, CDR1 is SGHNT and CDR2 YENEEA. Losses at the gene ends were 3 bases for V and 5 bases for J; bases not matched to a gene: 4. The CDR3 nucleotides read TGTGCCAGCAGCTTGAAGGGGGCCCACGAGCAGTACTTC. It specifies CASSLKGAHEQYF. Variable domain in full (rest from reference TRBV11-3 and TRBJ2-7): EAGVVQSPRYKIIEKKQPVAFWCNPISGHNTLYWYLQNLGQGPELLIRYENEEAVDDSQLPKDRFSAERLKGVDSTLKIQPAELGDSAVYLCASSLKGAHEQYFGPGTRLTVT.

CDR3 region: CASRPDNLNTEAFF. CDR3 nucleotide sequence: TGTGCCAGCAGACCTGACAACTTGAACACTGAAGCTTTCTTT. The gene calls are TRBV6-6 and TRBJ1-1; D not resolved. The V gene lost 6 bases and the J gene lost 0 bases, with 11 bases spanning the gap. Germline V CDR1 and CDR2: MNHNY, SVGAGI (reference sequence). The CDR3 is 14 amino acids.

V and J are TRBV5-6 and TRBJ2-7, with D possibly matching TRBD1 (5 bases). The length of the CDR3 is 14 residues. The V gene's germline CDR1 is SGHDT and CDR2 YYEEEE. V lost 4 bases to trimming and J lost 0 bases, with 11 bases between them. CDR3 in amino acids: CASSNAGFSYEQYF. The CDR3 DNA is TGTGCCAGCAGCAACGCAGGGTTCTCCTACGAGCAGTACTTC.

The chain links TRBV29-1 to TRBJ2-5, with a weak D call TRBD1 (6 bases). CDR3 length equals 14 residues. V was cut by 6 bases and J by 0 bases, with 14 bases left in between. Per the germline V gene, CDR1 is SQVTM and CDR2 is ANQGSEA. In nucleotides, the CDR3 is TGCAGCGTCGGAGGACAGTTGTACCAAGAGACCCAGTACTTC. It is translated as CSVGGQLYQETQYF. Looking up the rest from reference TRBV29-1 and TRBJ2-5 gives the full variable domain: SAVISQKPSRDICQRGTSLTIQCQVDSQVTMMFWYRQQPGQSLTLIATANQGSEATYESGFVIDKFPISRPNLTFSTLTVSNMSPEDSSIYLCSVGGQLYQETQYFGPGTRLLVL.

This clone was picked up a small number of times. V gene TRBV7-6 combines with J gene TRBJ2-7; D possibly corresponds to TRBD2 (6 bases). V lost 11 bases and J 9 bases, leaving 8 bases between the germline ends. This CDR3 contains 8 residues. The germline V gene has CDR1 SGHVS and CDR2 FNYEAQ. CDR3 in DNA: TGTGCCCTCGGGGGGCAGTACTTC. This codes for CALGGQYF.

The chain combines TRBV6-5 with TRBJ2-1; 8 bases agree with TRBD2. CDR3 size: 16 residues. Trimming cost V 2 bases and J 11 bases; bases outside gene matches: 14. Germline assignment: CDR1 MNHEY and CDR2 SVGAGI. In DNA form, the CDR3 reads TGTGCCAGCAGTTACGGGACTAGGAGGGCTACAATCCAGCAGTTCTTC. Translating it yields CASSYGTRRATIQQFF.

The CDR3 DNA sequence: TGTGCCAGCAGTGAATGGCCAGGGGATGTCGGCCAGCCCCAGCATTTT. It translates to CASSEWPGDVGQPQHF. V and J are TRBV6-1 and TRBJ1-5; tentative D call: TRBD1 (6 bases). Germline V CDR1 and CDR2: MNHNS, SASEGT. The CDR3 runs to 16 residues. Trimming took 2 bases from V and 7 from J, leaving 18 bases between them.

The CDR3 loop is CASSLALQGKGGYTF. CDR3 nucleotide sequence: TGTGCCAGCAGCTTAGCTCTGCAGGGGAAGGGTGGCTACACCTTC. The chain joins TRBV7-9 to TRBJ1-2, with D maybe TRBD1 (6 bases). Germline CDR1 and CDR2: SEHNR and FQNEAQ (reference sequence). This CDR3 region has 15 residues. V lost 0 bases to trimming and J lost 7 bases, with 15 bases between them.

The chain couples TRBV4-2 to TRBJ1-2; TRBD1 aligns across 11 bases. Germline-derived CDR1 and CDR2 are LGHNA and YNFKEQ. The CDR3 runs to 15 residues. After removal of 0 bases from V and 8 bases from J, the junction contained 5 bases not matched to a gene. CDR3 DNA: TGTGCCAGCAGCCAAGAAACCGGGACAGGGGGGGGCTACACCTTC. Translating it yields CASSQETGTGGGYTF.

The CDR3 DNA follows: TGTGCCAGCCGGACAGGGGAGTCACCCCTCCACTTT. It is translated as CASRTGESPLHF. The J gene is TRBJ1-6, the V gene TRBV27; 9 nucleotides match TRBD1. The germline V gene encodes CDR1 MNHEY and CDR2 SMNVEV (reference sequence). Unmatched junction bases numbered 3, after V lost 8 bases and J lost 10 bases. The CDR3 is 12 amino acids.

The chain employs TRBV4-1 and TRBJ2-7, with a weak D call TRBD1 (6 bases). The V end was cut by 4 bases, the J end by 6 bases, with 16 bases between. The length of the CDR3 is 14 residues. Germline V CDR1 and CDR2: MGHRA, YSYEKL. In DNA, the CDR3 is TGCGCCAGCAGCCGACAGGCCCCCTTGGGCGAGCAGTACTTC. Protein: CASSRQAPLGEQYF.

V usage is TRBV28 and J usage is TRBJ2-3; D call uncertain. The CDR3 loop spans 15 amino acids. The germline V and J ends were trimmed by 6 bases and 1 base, with 14 bases remaining between them. Per the germline V gene, CDR1 is MDHEN and CDR2 is SYDVKM. The CDR3 reads CASSSRSLGTDTQYF. The DNA of the CDR3 is TGTGCCAGCAGCAGTCGGAGTCTCGGCACAGATACGCAGTATTTT.

This chain connects TRBV5-4 to TRBJ1-1, with 7 bases identical to TRBD1. Germline V gene lookup returns CDR1 SGHNT and CDR2 YYREEE (reference sequence). The CDR3 loop spans 14 amino acids. Trimming cost V 4 bases and J 3 bases; bases outside gene matches: 6. The CDR3: CASSGGQFYTEAFF. As DNA, the CDR3 is TGTGCCAGCAGCGGGGGACAGTTCTACACTGAAGCTTTCTTT.